The 30 T cell receptor beta chains given below trace back to one sample, sequenced in a study of shared clonotypes between healthy human individuals. Generated by immunoSEQ multiplex PCR, the TCRdb table keeps only in-frame clones and is missing some. The table lists roughly 400,000 clones, 90% to 97% of them singletons. Material: memory CD8+ T cells sorted from blood. Subset described: CD45RO+ cells pooled with CCR7-negative TemRA cells. All receptors come from a man aged 30-40 years in good health.

V gene TRBV5-1 combines with J gene TRBJ2-2, with TRBD2 matching 11 bases. The CDR3 has 19 residues. Unmatched junction bases numbered 12, after V lost 0 bases and J lost 5 bases. Germline V CDR1 and CDR2: SGHRS, YFSETQ. In nucleotides, the CDR3 is TGCGCCAGCAGCTTGGTACCAATAGCGGGAGGGCCCTCAACCGGGGAGCTGTTTTTT. Protein sequence: CASSLVPIAGGPSTGELFF.

V usage is TRBV18 and J usage is TRBJ1-1; D gene ambiguous. The CDR3 loop spans 16 amino acids. Trimming left V 7 bases short and J 1 base short, with 19 bases between. CDR1 KGHSH and CDR2 LQKENI come from the germline V gene. The CDR3: CASFESEIKSNTEAFF. As DNA, the CDR3 is TGTGCCAGCTTCGAGTCAGAGATCAAATCGAACACTGAAGCTTTCTTT. Variable domain in full (rest from reference TRBV18 and TRBJ1-1): NAGVMQNPRHLVRRRGQEARLRCSPMKGHSHVYWYRQLPEEGLKFMVYLQKENIIDESGMPKERFSAEFPKEGPSILRIQQVVRGDSAAYFCASFESEIKSNTEAFFGQGTRLTVV.

The J gene is TRBJ2-3, the V gene TRBV6-5; 8 bases fit TRBD2. This CDR3 spans 16 amino acids. V shed 0 bases and J 2 bases; nucleotides not matched to a gene: 4. Per germline, CDR1 MNHEY and CDR2 SVGAGI. Here the CDR3 reads CASSYSAGGNTDTQYF. The CDR3 DNA reads TGTGCCAGCAGTTACTCTGCGGGAGGAAACACAGATACGCAGTATTTT.

The rearrangement uses TRBV10-1 and TRBJ2-1; 14 bases are a match to TRBD2. V dropped 6 bases and J dropped 7; count of bases not matched to a gene: 17. CDR1 is WNHNN and CDR2 is SYGVQD in the germline V gene (reference sequence). CDR3 size: 19 residues. CDR3 loop: CASSGTSGSSSSSKNEQFF. In DNA, the CDR3 is TGCGCCAGCAGCGGGACTAGCGGGAGTTCTTCATCCAGTAAAAATGAGCAGTTCTTC.

The table lists this clone with a few counts. The sample has other DNA sequences that encode this CDR3 too. The rearrangement joins TRBV5-1 to TRBJ2-7; possibly TRBD1 for D (6 bases). The CDR3 covers 13 residues. The germline gives CDR1 SGHRS, CDR2 YFSETQ. The V and J ends lost 0 bases and 2 bases respectively, with 6 bases between them. The CDR3 protein is CASSLDRAYEQYF. The CDR3 DNA sequence: TGCGCCAGCAGCTTGGACAGGGCCTACGAGCAGTACTTC.

The V gene is TRBV5-1, the J gene TRBJ2-2; a possible D gene is TRBD2 (5 bases). The CDR3 sequence is 16 residues long. Trimming pared 1 base from V and 6 bases from J, leaving 16 bases between. Per the germline V gene, CDR1 is SGHRS and CDR2 is YFSETQ. The CDR3 is CASSLFSGLRPGELFF. CDR3 nucleotides: TGCGCCAGCAGCTTGTTCTCCGGACTCAGACCCGGGGAGCTGTTTTTT. Full variable domain (outside the CDR3, taken from reference TRBV5-1 and TRBJ2-2): KAGVTQTPRYLIKTRGQQVTLSCSPISGHRSVSWYQQTPGQGLQFLFEYFSETQRNKGNFPGRFSGRQFSNSRSEMNVSTLELGDSALYLCASSLFSGLRPGELFFGEGSRLTVL.

The table lists this clone with a count of one. The rearrangement uses TRBV19 and TRBJ2-2; unclear D gene. This CDR3 is 12 amino acids long. Germline assignment: CDR1 LNHDA and CDR2 SQIVND (reference sequence). With 3 bases removed from V and 6 bases from J, the gap between germline ends came to 5 bases. The CDR3 region has the DNA TGTGCCAGTAGTATCCGGTCCGGGGAGCTGTTTTTT. It codes for CASSIRSGELFF.

The chain links TRBV28 to TRBJ1-4; 7 bases map to TRBD1. Germline V gives CDR1 MDHEN, CDR2 SYDVKM. The CDR3 runs 14 residues. The J segment lost 6 bases and the V segment lost 4 bases, leaving 5 bases of the junction unmatched. The CDR3 loop is CASSSGTEDEKLFF. The CDR3 coding sequence is TGTGCCAGCAGTTCCGGGACAGAGGATGAAAAACTGTTTTTT.

The V call is TRBV21-1, the J call TRBJ2-5; the table assigns TRBD2, which was not confirmed against the DNA. TRBV21-1 is a documented pseudogene. The CDR3 contains 14 residues. This chain's CDR3 is CASSPQREQETQYF. In DNA form, the CDR3 reads TGTGCCAGCAGCCCTCAGCGGGAACAAGAGACCCAGTACTTC.

This clone was counted a single time. The V gene is TRBV9, the J gene TRBJ2-3; D gene unclear. CDR1 is SGDLS, CDR2 YYNGEE, per germline. V was cut by 0 bases and J by 6 bases, with 14 bases left in between. This CDR3 comprises 15 residues. CDR3 amino acids: CASSVGGVGRDTQYF. DNA for the CDR3: TGTGCCAGCAGCGTAGGTGGGGTTGGTCGGGATACGCAGTATTTT.

This clone showed up just once. This chain connects TRBV30 to TRBJ1-1; D ambiguous. The germline V and J ends were trimmed by 3 bases and 6 bases, with 5 bases remaining between them. Germline lookup yields CDR1 GTSNPN and CDR2 SVGIG (reference sequence). CDR3 length equals 10 residues. The CDR3 DNA follows: TGTGCCTGGAGGTCCCCTGAAGCTTTCTTT. Encoded protein: CAWRSPEAFF.

V gene TRBV29-1 combines with J gene TRBJ2-7; 11 bases line up with TRBD2. The CDR3 runs 12 residues. Germline CDR1 is SQVTM and CDR2 is ANQGSEA. Trimming cost V 7 bases and J 1 base; bases outside gene matches: 0. The CDR3 region is CSGTSGSYEQYF. Here the CDR3 DNA reads TGCAGCGGGACTAGCGGGTCCTACGAGCAGTACTTC.

CDR3 DNA: TGTGCCAGCAGCCACAGGACAGCTAACTATGGCTACACCTTC. Its translation is CASSHRTANYGYTF. The chain uses TRBV5-6 and TRBJ1-2; a possible D gene is TRBD1 (6 bases). V lost 4 bases and J 0 bases, leaving 10 bases between the germline ends. The germline V gene encodes CDR1 SGHDT and CDR2 YYEEEE. The CDR3 sequence is 14 residues long.

This chain joins TRBV27 and TRBJ2-7; no reliable D call. CDR1 and CDR2 (germline): MNHEY, SMNVEV (reference sequence). Trimming removed 8 bases from V and 3 bases from J, with 14 bases in between. The CDR3 consists of 13 residues. CDR3 sequence reads: CASAPVINYEQYF. CDR3 DNA: TGTGCCAGCGCTCCGGTCATAAACTACGAGCAGTACTTC.

The chain has TRBV5-4 and TRBJ2-3; a weak D match, TRBD2 (6 bases). V lost 0 bases, J lost 1 base, and 9 bases lay in between. Germline CDR1 SGHNT, CDR2 YYREEE (reference sequence). This CDR3 is 15 amino acids long. The CDR3 bases are TGTGCCAGCAGCTTGGGGGGGGTGGGCACAGATACGCAGTATTTT. Translation gives CASSLGGVGTDTQYF. Filled out from reference TRBV5-4 and TRBJ2-3, the complete variable domain reads ETGVTQSPTHLIKTRGQQVTLRCSSQSGHNTVSWYQQALGQGPQFIFQYYREEENGRGNFPPRFSGLQFPNYSSELNVNALELDDSALYLCASSLGGVGTDTQYFGPGTRLTVL.

This sequence joins TRBV7-2 and TRBJ2-2, with unresolved D. The germline V gene has CDR1 SGHTA and CDR2 FQGNSA. This CDR3 has 16 residues. The V and J ends lost 5 bases and 1 base respectively, with 14 bases between them. CDR3 residues: CASSPTGPLNTGELFF. CDR3 in DNA: TGTGCCAGCAGCCCTACGGGCCCCTTGAACACCGGGGAGCTGTTTTTT.

This rearrangement joins TRBV10-1 to TRBJ2-1; 13 positions match TRBD2. V dropped 0 bases and J dropped 7; count of bases not matched to a gene: 3. The germline CDR1 and CDR2 sequences are WNHNN and SYGVQD (reference sequence). This CDR3 comprises 16 residues. The CDR3 region is CASSESGLAGENEQFF. CDR3 nucleotides: TGCGCCAGCAGTGAGTCCGGACTAGCGGGAGAGAATGAGCAGTTCTTC.

This chain joins TRBV4-2 and TRBJ2-7; possible D gene TRBD2, 6 bases. CDR3 length: 15 amino acids. Between the trimmed V and J ends, which lost 0 bases and 7 bases, there was a span of 16 bases. Germline assignment: CDR1 LGHNA and CDR2 YNFKEQ. CDR3 bases: TGTGCCAGCAGCCAAGAGACTAGAGGCCCGCTGGAGCAGTACTTC. It specifies CASSQETRGPLEQYF.

Here the CDR3 DNA reads TGTGCCAGCAGTGACCAAAGGACAGCCCTCTCTGGGGCCAACGTCCTGACTTTC. It is translated as CASSDQRTALSGANVLTF. This chain uses TRBV6-4 with TRBJ2-6; a possible D gene is TRBD1 (6 bases). Trimming left V 2 bases short and J 0 bases short, with 14 bases between. This CDR3 is 18 amino acids long. Germline CDR1 reads MRHNA; CDR2 reads SNTAGT.

Points on this clone: One junction end does not reproduce the germline sequence, and a read error may be involved. Distinct nucleotide sequences in the sample also encode this CDR3. The V and J genes are TRBV27 and TRBJ1-2; D is undetermined. The CDR3 length is 12 residues. Germline V lookup: CDR1 MNHEY, CDR2 SMNVEV (reference sequence). DNA for the CDR3: TGTGCCAGCAGTTCTCCGAACTATGGCTACACTTTC. Translated: CASSSPNYGYTF.

This chain uses TRBV11-2 with TRBJ2-6, with D tentatively TRBD1 (6 bases). V lost 6 bases and J 3 bases, leaving 12 bases between the germline ends. The germline CDR1 and CDR2 sequences are SGHAT and FQNNGV. This CDR3 has 15 residues. In DNA, the CDR3 is TGTGCCAGCAGGAACAGGGCCGGTGGGGCCAACGTCCTGACTTTC. It yields the protein CASRNRAGGANVLTF.

This sequence joins TRBV5-1 and TRBJ2-7; possible D gene TRBD1, 6 bases. Trimming took 1 base from V and 3 from J, leaving 11 bases between them. Germline values: CDR1 SGHRS, CDR2 YFSETQ. The CDR3 has 14 amino acids. CDR3 amino acids: CASSLSTGVYEQYF. CDR3 coding DNA: TGCGCCAGCAGCTTGTCGACAGGAGTCTACGAGCAGTACTTC.

Comments on this clone: Other DNA sequences of this sample code for an identical CDR3. The rearrangement uses TRBV18 and TRBJ2-1, with 10 bases aligning to TRBD2. Germline CDR1 KGHSH, CDR2 LQKENI. The ends lost 1 base at V and 7 bases at J; junction bases unmatched: 4. The CDR3 extends over 15 amino acids. The CDR3 loop is CASSPLAGGGNEQFF. The CDR3 coding sequence is TGTGCCAGCTCACCACTAGCGGGAGGTGGTAATGAGCAGTTCTTC. Filled out from reference TRBV18 and TRBJ2-1, the complete variable domain reads NAGVMQNPRHLVRRRGQEARLRCSPMKGHSHVYWYRQLPEEGLKFMVYLQKENIIDESGMPKERFSAEFPKEGPSILRIQQVVRGDSAAYFCASSPLAGGGNEQFFGPGTRLTVL.

J is TRBJ1-3 and V is TRBV10-3; D not certain. The CDR3 has 13 amino acids. Germline CDR1 and CDR2: ENHRY and SYGVKD. The ends were cut back, 3 bases at V and 5 bases at J, with 8 bases in the middle. In DNA, the CDR3 is TGTGCCATCAGTGACACCGAACGAAACACCATATATTTT. This translates into CAISDTERNTIYF.

The V and J genes are TRBV30 and TRBJ1-1; no definite D call. The CDR3 totals 13 residues. CDR1 and CDR2 from the germline V gene are GTSNPN and SVGIG (reference sequence). Between the trimmed V and J ends, which lost 2 bases and 4 bases, there was a span of 11 bases. DNA of the CDR3: TGTGCCTGGAGTCAGGAACTAGGCACTGAAGCTTTCTTT. Translation: CAWSQELGTEAFF.

Regarding this clone: This sample also contains other DNA sequences that code for the same CDR3. This rearrangement joins TRBV7-8 to TRBJ2-7, with no clear D. The CDR3 sequence is 12 residues long. V lost 1 base and J 1 base, leaving 2 bases between the germline ends. Germline assignment: CDR1 SGHVS and CDR2 FQNEAQ. The CDR3 loop is CASSLGSYEQYF. The CDR3 region has the DNA TGTGCCAGCAGCTTAGGGTCCTACGAGCAGTACTTC.

In its sample, this clone was seen once. This chain uses TRBV5-4 with TRBJ1-4; D is unclear. CDR1 is SGHNT, CDR2 YYREEE, per germline (reference sequence). V lost 0 bases and J 1 base, leaving 7 bases between the germline ends. The CDR3 runs to 15 residues. The CDR3 sequence is CASSLDLGTNEKLFF. The CDR3 DNA follows: TGTGCCAGCAGCTTGGATCTGGGAACTAATGAAAAACTGTTTTTT.

The chain recombines TRBV7-9 with TRBJ2-1; 15 nucleotides match TRBD2. This CDR3 has 18 residues. CDR1 and CDR2 (germline): SEHNR, FQNEAQ (reference sequence). V gave up 2 bases and J gave up 2 bases; unmatched junction bases: 4. This CDR3 reads CASSLTGLAGGTYNEQFF. The CDR3 coding sequence is TGTGCCAGCAGCTTAACGGGACTAGCGGGAGGTACCTACAATGAGCAGTTCTTC.

J is TRBJ1-3 and V is TRBV5-1; D might be TRBD1 (6 bases). Germline-derived CDR1 and CDR2 are SGHRS and YFSETQ. CDR3 length: 17 amino acids. V was cut by 3 bases and J by 2 bases, with 18 bases left in between. CDR3 in DNA: TGCGCCAGCAGCTCTAGTACAGGGTCTCTCCCTGGAAACACCATATATTTT. It specifies CASSSSTGSLPGNTIYF.

This chain connects TRBV28 to TRBJ1-1; TRBD1 matches at 9 bases. The CDR3 has 16 amino acids. V lost 4 bases and J lost 1; bases outside the gene matches: 7. The V gene's germline CDR1 is MDHEN and CDR2 SYDVKM. CDR3 DNA sequence: TGTGCCAGCAGTTCTAGGGGGACAGGGCGGAACACTGAAGCTTTCTTT. This gives the protein CASSSRGTGRNTEAFF. The complete variable domain, with remaining parts taken from reference TRBV28 and TRBJ1-1, reads DVKVTQSSRYLVKRTGEKVFLECVQDMDHENMFWYRQDPGLGLRLIYFSYDVKMKEKGDIPEGYSVSREKKERFSLILESASTNQTSMYLCASSSRGTGRNTEAFFGQGTRLTVV.